This T cell receptor beta chain was obtained from a study of blood T cell repertoires in COVID-19. Turning to the study itself: T cells, B-cell-depleted T cells, or PBMCs provided the cDNA or gDNA that served as material.

Sequenced by immunoSEQ multiplex PCR; TCRdb stores in-frame clones only, minus some. The table has a few hundred thousand clones, approximately 86% seen once; the top ten hold roughly 4.5%. The receptor was derived from a woman aged 25 to 39 who had been exposed to COVID-19. Specimen: PBMCs or T cells enriched from blood (not recorded which).

The CDR3: CASSRGSSGDQFF. The CDR3 region has the DNA TGTGCCAGTAGTCGAGGTAGTAGCGGGGACCAGTTCTTC. V gene TRBV19 combines with J gene TRBJ2-1; 8 positions match TRBD2. Unmatched junction bases numbered 10, after V lost 5 bases and J lost 13 bases. CDR1 and CDR2 (germline): LNHDA, SQIVND (reference sequence). The CDR3 sequence is 13 residues long.